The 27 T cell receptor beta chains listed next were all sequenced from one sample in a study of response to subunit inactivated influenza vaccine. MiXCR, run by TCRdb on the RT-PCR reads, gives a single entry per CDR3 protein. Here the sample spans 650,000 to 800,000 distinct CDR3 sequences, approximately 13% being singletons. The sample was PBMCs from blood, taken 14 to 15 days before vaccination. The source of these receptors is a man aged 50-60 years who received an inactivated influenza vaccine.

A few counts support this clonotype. In nucleotides, the CDR3 is TGCAGTGCTAGAGCCCAGGGGGCTGCCGGGGAGCTGTTTTTT. Its translation: CSARAQGAAGELFF. The V call is TRBV20-1, the J call TRBJ2-2, with 8 nucleotides matching TRBD1. Unmatched junction bases numbered 4, after V lost 1 base and J lost 6 bases. Germline CDR1 DFQATT, CDR2 SNEGSKA (reference sequence). The CDR3 sequence is 14 residues long.

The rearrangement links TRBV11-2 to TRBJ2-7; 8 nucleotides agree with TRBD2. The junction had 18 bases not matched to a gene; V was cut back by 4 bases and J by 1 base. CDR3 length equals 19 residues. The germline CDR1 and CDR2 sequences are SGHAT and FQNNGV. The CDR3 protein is CASSSGAGLRGGGSYEQYF. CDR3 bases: TGTGCCAGCAGCTCAGGGGCAGGGCTACGGGGCGGGGGGTCCTACGAGCAGTACTTC.

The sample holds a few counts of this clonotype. The CDR3 here is CASSQLTLSRGHQPQHF. In DNA, the CDR3 is TGCGCCAGCAGCCAACTAACACTCTCCCGGGGCCATCAGCCCCAGCATTTT. The chain recombines TRBV4-1 with TRBJ1-5, with D possibly being TRBD1 (5 bases). Germline V CDR1 and CDR2: MGHRA, YSYEKL. This CDR3 is 17 amino acids long. Trimming left V 2 bases short and J 5 bases short, with 19 bases between.

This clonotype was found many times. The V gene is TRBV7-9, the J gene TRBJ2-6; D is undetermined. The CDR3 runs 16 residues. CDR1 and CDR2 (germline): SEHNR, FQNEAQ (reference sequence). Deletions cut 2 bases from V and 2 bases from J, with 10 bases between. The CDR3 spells CASSLSWWAGANVLTF. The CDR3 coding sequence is TGTGCCAGCAGCTTATCTTGGTGGGCTGGGGCCAACGTCCTGACTTTC.

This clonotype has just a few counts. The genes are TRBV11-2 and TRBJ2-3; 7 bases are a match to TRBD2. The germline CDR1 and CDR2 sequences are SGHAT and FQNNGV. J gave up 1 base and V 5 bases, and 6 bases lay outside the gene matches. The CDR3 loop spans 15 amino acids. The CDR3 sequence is CASSPGTIGTDTQYF. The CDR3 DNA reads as TGTGCCAGCAGCCCCGGGACTATCGGCACAGATACGCAGTATTTT. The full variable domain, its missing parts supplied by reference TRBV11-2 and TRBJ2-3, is EAGVAQSPRYKIIEKRQSVAFWCNPISGHATLYWYQQILGQGPKLLIQFQNNGVVDDSQLPKDRFSAERLKGVDSTLKIQPAKLEDSAVYLCASSPGTIGTDTQYFGPGTRLTVL.

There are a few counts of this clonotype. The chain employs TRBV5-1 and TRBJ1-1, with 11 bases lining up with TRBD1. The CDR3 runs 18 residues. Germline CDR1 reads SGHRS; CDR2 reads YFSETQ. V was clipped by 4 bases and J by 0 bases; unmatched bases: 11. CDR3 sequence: CASSRGQLDRGLNTEAFF. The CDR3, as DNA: TGCGCCAGCAGCCGGGGCCAGTTGGACAGGGGGCTGAACACTGAAGCTTTCTTT.

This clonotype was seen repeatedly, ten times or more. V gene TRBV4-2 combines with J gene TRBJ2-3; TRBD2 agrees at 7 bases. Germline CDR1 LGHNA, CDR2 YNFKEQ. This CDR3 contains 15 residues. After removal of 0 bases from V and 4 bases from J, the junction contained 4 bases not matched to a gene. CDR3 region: CASSQEGREADTQYF. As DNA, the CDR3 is TGTGCCAGCAGCCAAGAAGGGAGGGAGGCAGATACGCAGTATTTT.

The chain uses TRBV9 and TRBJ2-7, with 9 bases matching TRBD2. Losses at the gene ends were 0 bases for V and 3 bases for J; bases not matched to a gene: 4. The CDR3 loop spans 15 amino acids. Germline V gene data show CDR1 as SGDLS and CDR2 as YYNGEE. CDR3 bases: TGTGCCAGCAGCGTAGAAGCGGGAGGCCTCTACGAGCAGTACTTC. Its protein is CASSVEAGGLYEQYF.

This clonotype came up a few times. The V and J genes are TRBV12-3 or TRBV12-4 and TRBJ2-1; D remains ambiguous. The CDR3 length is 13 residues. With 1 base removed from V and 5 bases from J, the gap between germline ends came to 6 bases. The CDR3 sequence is CASSLGSHNEQFF. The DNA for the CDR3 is TGTGCCAGCAGTTTAGGAAGCCACAATGAGCAGTTCTTC.

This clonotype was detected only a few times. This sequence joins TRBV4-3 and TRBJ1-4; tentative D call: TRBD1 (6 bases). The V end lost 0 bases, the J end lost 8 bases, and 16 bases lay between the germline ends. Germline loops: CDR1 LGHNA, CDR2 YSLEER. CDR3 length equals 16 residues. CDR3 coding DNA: TGCGCCAGCAGCCAAGATTTGGGAGGGGGAGGCGAAAAACTGTTTTTT. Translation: CASSQDLGGGGEKLFF.

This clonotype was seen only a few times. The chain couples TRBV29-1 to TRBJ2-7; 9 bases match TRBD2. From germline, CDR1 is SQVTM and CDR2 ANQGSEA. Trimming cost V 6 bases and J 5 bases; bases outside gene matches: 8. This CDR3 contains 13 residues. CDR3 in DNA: TGCAGCGTCAGCGGACTAGCGATGCACGAGCAGTACTTC. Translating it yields CSVSGLAMHEQYF.

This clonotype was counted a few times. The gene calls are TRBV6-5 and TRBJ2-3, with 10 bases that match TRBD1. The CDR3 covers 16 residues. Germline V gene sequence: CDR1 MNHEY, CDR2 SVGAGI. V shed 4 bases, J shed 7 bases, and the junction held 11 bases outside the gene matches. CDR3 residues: CASSFSVTGGGNTQYF. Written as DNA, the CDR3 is TGTGCCAGCAGTTTCAGCGTGACAGGGGGCGGAAATACGCAGTATTTT.

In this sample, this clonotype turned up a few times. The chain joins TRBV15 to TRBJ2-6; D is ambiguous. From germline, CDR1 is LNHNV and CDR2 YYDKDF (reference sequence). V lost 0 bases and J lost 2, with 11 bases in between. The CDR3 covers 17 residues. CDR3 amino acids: CATSRDWRQAGANVLTF. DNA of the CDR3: TGTGCCACCAGCAGAGATTGGAGACAAGCTGGGGCCAACGTCCTGACTTTC.

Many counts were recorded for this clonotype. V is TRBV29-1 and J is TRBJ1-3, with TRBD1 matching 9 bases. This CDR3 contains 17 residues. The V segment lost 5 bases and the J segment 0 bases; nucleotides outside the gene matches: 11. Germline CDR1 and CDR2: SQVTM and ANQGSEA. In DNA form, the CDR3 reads TGCAGCGTTCGGGACAGGGAAGCCTTATGCTCTGGAAACACCATATATTTT. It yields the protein CSVRDREALCSGNTIYF.

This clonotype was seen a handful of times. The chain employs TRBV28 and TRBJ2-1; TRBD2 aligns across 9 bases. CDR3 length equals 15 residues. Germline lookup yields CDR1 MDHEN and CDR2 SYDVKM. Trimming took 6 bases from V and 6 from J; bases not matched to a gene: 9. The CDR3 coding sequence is TGTGCCAGCAGCCCCAGCGGGAGGCCCGGCAATGAGCAGTTCTTC. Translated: CASSPSGRPGNEQFF. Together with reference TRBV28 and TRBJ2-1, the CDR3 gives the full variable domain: DVKVTQSSRYLVKRTGEKVFLECVQDMDHENMFWYRQDPGLGLRLIYFSYDVKMKEKGDIPEGYSVSREKKERFSLILESASTNQTSMYLCASSPSGRPGNEQFFGPGTRLTVL.

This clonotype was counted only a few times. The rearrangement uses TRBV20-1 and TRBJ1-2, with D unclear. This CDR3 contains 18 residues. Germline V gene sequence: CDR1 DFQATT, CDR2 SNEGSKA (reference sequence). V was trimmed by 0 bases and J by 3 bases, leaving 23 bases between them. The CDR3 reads CSARDYRAGRRPDYGYTF. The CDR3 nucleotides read TGCAGTGCTAGAGATTATCGCGCAGGAAGACGTCCGGACTATGGCTACACCTTC.

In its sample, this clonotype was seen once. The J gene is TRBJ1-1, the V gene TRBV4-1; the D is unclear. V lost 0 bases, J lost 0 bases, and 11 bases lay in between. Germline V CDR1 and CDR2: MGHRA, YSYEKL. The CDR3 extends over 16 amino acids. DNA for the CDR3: TGCGCCAGCAGCCAAGATTCTGGGGTGATGAACACTGAAGCTTTCTTT. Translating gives CASSQDSGVMNTEAFF.

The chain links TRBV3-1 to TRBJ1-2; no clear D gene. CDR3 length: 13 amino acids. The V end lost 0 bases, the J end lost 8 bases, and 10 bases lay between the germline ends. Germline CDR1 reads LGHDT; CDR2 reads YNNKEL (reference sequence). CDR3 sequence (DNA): TGTGCCAGCAGCCAAGATCTCGGGAGCGGCTACACCTTC. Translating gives CASSQDLGSGYTF.

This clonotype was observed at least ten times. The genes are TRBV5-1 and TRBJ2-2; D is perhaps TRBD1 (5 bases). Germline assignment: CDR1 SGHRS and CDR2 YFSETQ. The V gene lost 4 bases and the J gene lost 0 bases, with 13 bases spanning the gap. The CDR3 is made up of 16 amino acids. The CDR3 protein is CASSAPTASNTGELFF. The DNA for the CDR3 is TGCGCCAGCAGCGCACCGACAGCATCGAACACCGGGGAGCTGTTTTTT.

The CDR3: CASSQGWGIPFSYEQYF. CDR3 DNA: TGCGCCAGCAGCCAAGGCTGGGGTATTCCCTTCTCCTACGAGCAGTACTTC. The chain couples TRBV4-3 to TRBJ2-7, with unresolved D. CDR1 is LGHNA and CDR2 is YSLEER in the germline V gene. Trimming pared 1 base from V and 0 bases from J, leaving 16 bases between. The length of the CDR3 is 17 residues.

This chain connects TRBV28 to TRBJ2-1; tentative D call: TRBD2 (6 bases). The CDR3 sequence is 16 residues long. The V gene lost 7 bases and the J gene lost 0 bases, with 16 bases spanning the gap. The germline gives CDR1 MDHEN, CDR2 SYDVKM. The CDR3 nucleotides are TGTGCCAGCACTCCTCGGGGGAGCGGCTCCTACAATGAGCAGTTCTTC. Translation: CASTPRGSGSYNEQFF.

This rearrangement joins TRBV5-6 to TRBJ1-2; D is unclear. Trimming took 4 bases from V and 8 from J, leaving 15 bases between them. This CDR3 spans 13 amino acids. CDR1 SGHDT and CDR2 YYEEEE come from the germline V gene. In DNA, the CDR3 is TGTGCCAGCAGCCCCCGTTGGAGAGAGGGCTACACCTTC. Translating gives CASSPRWREGYTF.

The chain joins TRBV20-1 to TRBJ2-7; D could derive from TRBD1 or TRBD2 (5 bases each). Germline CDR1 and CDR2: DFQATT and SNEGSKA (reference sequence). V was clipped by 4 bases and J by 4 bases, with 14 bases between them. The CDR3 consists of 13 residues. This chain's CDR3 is CSAILGVGYEQYF. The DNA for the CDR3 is TGCAGTGCTATTCTGGGGGTGGGTTACGAGCAGTACTTC.

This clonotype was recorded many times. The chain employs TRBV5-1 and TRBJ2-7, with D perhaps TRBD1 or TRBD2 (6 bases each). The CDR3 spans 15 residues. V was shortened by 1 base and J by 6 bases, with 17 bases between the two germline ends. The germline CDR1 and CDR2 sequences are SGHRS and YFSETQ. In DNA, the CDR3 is TGCGCCAGCAGCTTGAATCTTCTACAGGGAGGCGAGCAGTACTTC. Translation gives CASSLNLLQGGEQYF.

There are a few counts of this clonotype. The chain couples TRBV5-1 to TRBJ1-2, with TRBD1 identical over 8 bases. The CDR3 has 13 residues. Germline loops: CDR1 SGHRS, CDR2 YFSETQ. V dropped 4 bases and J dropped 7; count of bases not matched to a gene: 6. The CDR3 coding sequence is TGCGCCAGCAGCGTTCAGGGGGCTCGTGGCTACACCTTC. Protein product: CASSVQGARGYTF.

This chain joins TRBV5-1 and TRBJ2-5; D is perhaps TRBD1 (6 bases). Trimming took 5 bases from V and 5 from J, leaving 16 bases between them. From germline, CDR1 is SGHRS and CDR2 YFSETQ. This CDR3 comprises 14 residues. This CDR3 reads CASRITGSGETQYF. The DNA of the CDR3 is TGCGCCAGCAGGATTACAGGGTCTGGCGAGACCCAGTACTTC.

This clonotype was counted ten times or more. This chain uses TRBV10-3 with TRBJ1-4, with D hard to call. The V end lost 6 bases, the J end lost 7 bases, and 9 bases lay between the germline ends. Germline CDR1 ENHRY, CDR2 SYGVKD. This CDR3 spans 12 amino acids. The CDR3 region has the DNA TGTGCCATCAGCGCGAATAGTGAAAAACTGTTTTTT. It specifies CAISANSEKLFF.